This T cell receptor (beta chain) was identified during a study of technical replicates of blood from a few donors. This table comes from immunoSEQ multiplex PCR, and its TCRdb copy is limited to in-frame clones, with some not included. The sample lists around 69,000 clones, approximately 88% occurring once. The CDR3 spans 16 residues. The germline V gene encodes CDR1 SGHRS and CDR2 YFSETQ. Trimming cost V 1 base and J 7 bases; bases outside gene matches: 9. This rearrangement joins TRBV5-1 to TRBJ2-2; 8 bases are shared with TRBD2. The TCR originated in a human donor in good health. Some clones in this sample may be carry-over from other donors' samples. Material: PBMCs. The CDR3 DNA sequence: TGCGCCAGCAGCTTGTCCGTAGCGGGGAGTTACGGGGAGCTGTTTTTT. Encoded protein: CASSLSVAGSYGELFF.